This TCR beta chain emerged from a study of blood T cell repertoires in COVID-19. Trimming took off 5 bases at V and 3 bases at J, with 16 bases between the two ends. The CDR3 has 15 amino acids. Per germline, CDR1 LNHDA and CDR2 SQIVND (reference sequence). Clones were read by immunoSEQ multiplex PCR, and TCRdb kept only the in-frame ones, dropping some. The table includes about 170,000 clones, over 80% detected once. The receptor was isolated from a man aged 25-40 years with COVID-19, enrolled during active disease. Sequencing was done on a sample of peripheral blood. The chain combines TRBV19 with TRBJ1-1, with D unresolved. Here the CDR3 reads CASSAVHILDTEAFF. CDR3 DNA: TGTGCCAGTAGTGCGGTGCACATCCTCGACACTGAAGCTTTCTTT.